This T cell receptor (beta chain) is from a study of blood T cell repertoires in COVID-19. About the study: The United States, Italy and Spain were the sources of the acute and convalescent COVID-19 samples.

Germline V CDR1 and CDR2: SGHDT, YYEEEE. V shed 2 bases, J shed 0 bases, and the junction held 5 bases outside the gene matches. The CDR3 length is 16 residues. Per the original data handling: From reference gene primer amplification, estimates of nucleated cell counts were derived. The repertoire was sequenced with immunoSEQ multiplex PCR; TCRdb's copy has only in-frame clones and lacks some. V and J calls plus clone size are reproduced from that table; the DNA served to infer D and trimming. The top ten hold over 4% of the sample, which has under 500,000 clones, approximately 90% seen once. This TCR derives from a woman younger than 45 with acute or convalescent COVID-19. The V and J genes are TRBV5-6 and TRBJ2-4; 7 bases agree with TRBD1. The specimen was peripheral blood. CDR3 DNA: TGTGCCAGCAGCTTTTGGACAGGACTAGCCAAAAACATTCAGTACTTC. Its translation: CASSFWTGLAKNIQYF. The full variable domain, completed using reference TRBV5-6 and TRBJ2-4, is DAGVTQSPTHLIKTRGQQVTLRCSPKSGHDTVSWYQQALGQGPQFIFQYYEEEERQRGNFPDRFSGHQFPNYSSELNVNALLLGDSALYLCASSFWTGLAKNIQYFGAGTRLSVL.